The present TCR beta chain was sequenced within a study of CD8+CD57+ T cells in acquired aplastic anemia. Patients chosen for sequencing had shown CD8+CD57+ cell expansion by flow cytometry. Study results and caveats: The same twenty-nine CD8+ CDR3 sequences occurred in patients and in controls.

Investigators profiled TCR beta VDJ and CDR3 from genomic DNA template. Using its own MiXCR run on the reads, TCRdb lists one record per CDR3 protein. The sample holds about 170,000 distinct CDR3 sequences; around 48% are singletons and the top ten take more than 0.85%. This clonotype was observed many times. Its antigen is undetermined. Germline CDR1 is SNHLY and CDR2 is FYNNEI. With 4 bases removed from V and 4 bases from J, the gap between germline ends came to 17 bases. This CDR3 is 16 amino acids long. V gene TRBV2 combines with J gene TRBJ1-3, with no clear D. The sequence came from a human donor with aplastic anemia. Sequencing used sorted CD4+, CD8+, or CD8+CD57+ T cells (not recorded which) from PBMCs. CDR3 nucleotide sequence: TGTGCCAGCAGTGGGGGAGCCACGGGGTCCGGAAACACCATATATTTT. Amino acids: CASSGGATGSGNTIYF.